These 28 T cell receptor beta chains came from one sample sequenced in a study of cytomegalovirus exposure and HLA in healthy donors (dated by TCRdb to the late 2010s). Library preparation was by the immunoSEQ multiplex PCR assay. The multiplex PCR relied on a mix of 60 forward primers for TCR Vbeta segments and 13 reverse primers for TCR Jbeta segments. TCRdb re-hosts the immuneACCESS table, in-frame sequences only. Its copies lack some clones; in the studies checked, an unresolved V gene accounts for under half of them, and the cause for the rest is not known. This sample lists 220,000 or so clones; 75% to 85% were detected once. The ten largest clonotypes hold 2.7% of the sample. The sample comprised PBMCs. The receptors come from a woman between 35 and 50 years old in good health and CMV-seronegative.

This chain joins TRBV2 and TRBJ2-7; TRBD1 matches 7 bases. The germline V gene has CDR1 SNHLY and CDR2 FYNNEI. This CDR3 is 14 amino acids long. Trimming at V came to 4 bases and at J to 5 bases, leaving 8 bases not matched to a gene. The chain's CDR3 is CASSATGSLDEQYF. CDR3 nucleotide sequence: TGTGCCAGCAGTGCGACAGGGAGTCTAGACGAGCAGTACTTC.

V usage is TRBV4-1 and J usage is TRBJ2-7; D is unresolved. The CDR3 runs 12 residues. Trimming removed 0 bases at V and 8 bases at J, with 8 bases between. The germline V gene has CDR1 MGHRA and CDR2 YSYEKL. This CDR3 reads CASSQDGGKQYF. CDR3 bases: TGCGCCAGCAGCCAAGATGGTGGCAAGCAGTACTTC.

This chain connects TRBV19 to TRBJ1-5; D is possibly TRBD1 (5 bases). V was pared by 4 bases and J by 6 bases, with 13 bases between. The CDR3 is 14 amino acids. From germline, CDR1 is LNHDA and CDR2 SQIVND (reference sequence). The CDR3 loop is CASSNWGGGQPQHF. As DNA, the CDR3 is TGTGCCAGTAGTAACTGGGGGGGAGGTCAGCCCCAGCATTTT.

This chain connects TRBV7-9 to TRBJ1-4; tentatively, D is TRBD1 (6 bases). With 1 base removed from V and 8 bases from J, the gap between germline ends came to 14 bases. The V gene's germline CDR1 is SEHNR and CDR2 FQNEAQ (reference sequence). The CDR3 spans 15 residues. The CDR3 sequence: CASSLETGFSEKLFF. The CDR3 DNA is TGTGCCAGCAGCTTAGAAACAGGGTTCAGCGAAAAACTGTTTTTT.

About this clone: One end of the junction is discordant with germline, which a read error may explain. CDR3 loop: CASSMAGNAQFF. The CDR3 region has the DNA TGTGCCAGTAGTATGGCGGGGAATGCGCAGTTCTTC. This rearrangement joins TRBV19 to TRBJ2-1, with D perhaps matching TRBD2 (6 bases). Per the germline V gene, CDR1 is LNHDA and CDR2 is SQIVND (reference sequence). The CDR3 totals 12 residues.

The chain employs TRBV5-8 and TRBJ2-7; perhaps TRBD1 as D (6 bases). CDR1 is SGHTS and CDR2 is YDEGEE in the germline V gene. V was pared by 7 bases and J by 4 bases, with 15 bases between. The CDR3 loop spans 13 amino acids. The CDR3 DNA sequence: TGTGCCAGCGGGGGCAGGTCTTGGTACGAGCAGTACTTC. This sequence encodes CASGGRSWYEQYF.

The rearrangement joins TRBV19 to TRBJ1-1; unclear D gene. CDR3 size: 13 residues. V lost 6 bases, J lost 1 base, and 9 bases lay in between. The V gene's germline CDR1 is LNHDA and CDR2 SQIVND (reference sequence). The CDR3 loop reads CASSWSSNTEAFF. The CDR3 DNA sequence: TGTGCCAGTAGCTGGAGCTCGAACACTGAAGCTTTCTTT.

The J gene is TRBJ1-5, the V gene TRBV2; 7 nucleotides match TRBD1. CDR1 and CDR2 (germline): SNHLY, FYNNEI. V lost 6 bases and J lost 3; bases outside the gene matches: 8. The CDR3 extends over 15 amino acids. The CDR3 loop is CASRPDRVVNQPQHF. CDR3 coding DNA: TGTGCCAGCAGACCTGACAGGGTAGTCAATCAGCCCCAGCATTTT.

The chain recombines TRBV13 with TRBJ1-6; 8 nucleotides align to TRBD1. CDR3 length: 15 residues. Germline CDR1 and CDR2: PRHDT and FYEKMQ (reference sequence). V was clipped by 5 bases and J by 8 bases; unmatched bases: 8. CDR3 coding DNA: TGTGCCAGCAGCCAGGGGGCTGGAGGCGATTCACCCCTCCACTTT. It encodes CASSQGAGGDSPLHF.

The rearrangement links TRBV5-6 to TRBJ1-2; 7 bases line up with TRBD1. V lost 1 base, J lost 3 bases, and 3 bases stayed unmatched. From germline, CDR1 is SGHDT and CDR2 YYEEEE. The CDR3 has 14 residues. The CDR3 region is CASSLTGVDYGYTF. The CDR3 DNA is TGTGCCAGCAGCTTGACAGGGGTTGACTATGGCTACACCTTC. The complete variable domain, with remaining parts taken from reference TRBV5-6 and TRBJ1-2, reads DAGVTQSPTHLIKTRGQQVTLRCSPKSGHDTVSWYQQALGQGPQFIFQYYEEEERQRGNFPDRFSGHQFPNYSSELNVNALLLGDSALYLCASSLTGVDYGYTFGSGTRLTVV.

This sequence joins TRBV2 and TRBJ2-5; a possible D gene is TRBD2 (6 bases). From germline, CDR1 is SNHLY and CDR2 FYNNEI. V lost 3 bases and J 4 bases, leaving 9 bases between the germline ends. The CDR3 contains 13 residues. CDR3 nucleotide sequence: TGTGCCAGCAGTGACATGGGGGGAGAGACCCAGTACTTC. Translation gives CASSDMGGETQYF.

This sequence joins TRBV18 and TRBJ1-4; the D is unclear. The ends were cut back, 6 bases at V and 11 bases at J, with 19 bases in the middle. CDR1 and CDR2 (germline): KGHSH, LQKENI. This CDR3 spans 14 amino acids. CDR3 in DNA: TGTGCCAGCTCTCAGAACGGGTGGCTCCTGAAACTGTTTTTT. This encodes CASSQNGWLLKLFF.

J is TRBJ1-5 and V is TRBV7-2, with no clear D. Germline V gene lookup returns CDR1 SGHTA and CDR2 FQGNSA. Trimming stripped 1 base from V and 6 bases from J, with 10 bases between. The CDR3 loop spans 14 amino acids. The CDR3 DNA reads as TGTGCCAGCAGCTTAGTTCCGGAGGGTCAGCCCCAGCATTTT. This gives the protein CASSLVPEGQPQHF.

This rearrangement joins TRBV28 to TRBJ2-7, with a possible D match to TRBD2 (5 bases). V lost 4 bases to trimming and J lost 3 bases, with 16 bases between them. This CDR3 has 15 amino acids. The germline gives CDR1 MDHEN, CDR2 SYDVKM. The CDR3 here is CASSSGDYRSYEQYF. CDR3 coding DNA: TGTGCCAGCAGTTCCGGGGATTACAGAAGCTACGAGCAGTACTTC. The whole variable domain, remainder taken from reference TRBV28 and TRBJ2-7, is DVKVTQSSRYLVKRTGEKVFLECVQDMDHENMFWYRQDPGLGLRLIYFSYDVKMKEKGDIPEGYSVSREKKERFSLILESASTNQTSMYLCASSSGDYRSYEQYFGPGTRLTVT.

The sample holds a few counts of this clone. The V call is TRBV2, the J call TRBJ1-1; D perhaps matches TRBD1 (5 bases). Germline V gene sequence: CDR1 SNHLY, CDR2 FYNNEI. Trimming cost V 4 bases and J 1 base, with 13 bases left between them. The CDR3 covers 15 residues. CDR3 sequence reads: CASSGYRITNTEAFF. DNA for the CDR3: TGTGCCAGCAGTGGTTACAGGATCACGAACACTGAAGCTTTCTTT.

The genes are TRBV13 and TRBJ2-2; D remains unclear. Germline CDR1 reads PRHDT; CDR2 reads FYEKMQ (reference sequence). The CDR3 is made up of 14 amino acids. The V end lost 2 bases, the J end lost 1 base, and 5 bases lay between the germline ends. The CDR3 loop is CASSLRLNTGELFF. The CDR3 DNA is TGTGCCAGCAGCTTACGTCTGAACACCGGGGAGCTGTTTTTT. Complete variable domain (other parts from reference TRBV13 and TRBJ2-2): AAGVIQSPRHLIKEKRETATLKCYPIPRHDTVYWYQQGPGQDPQFLISFYEKMQSDKGSIPDRFSAQQFSDYHSELNMSSLELGDSALYFCASSLRLNTGELFFGEGSRLTVL.

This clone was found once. CDR3 DNA sequence: TGTGCCAGCAGTTTTTGGCAGGCCCAAAACACCGGGGAGCTGTTTTTT. This codes for CASSFWQAQNTGELFF. The chain combines TRBV27 with TRBJ2-2; D is ambiguous. V was cut by 3 bases and J by 2 bases, with 13 bases left in between. In germline, CDR1 is MNHEY, CDR2 SMNVEV (reference sequence). This CDR3 spans 16 amino acids.

As DNA, the CDR3 is TGTGCCAGCATCGAAACACTCACTATGAGCTACACCTTC. Translated: CASIETLTMSYTF. The J gene is TRBJ1-2, the V gene TRBV2; D not certain. This CDR3 is built from 13 residues. V dropped 7 bases and J dropped 9 bases, with 18 bases sitting between them. Germline CDR1 is SNHLY and CDR2 is FYNNEI.

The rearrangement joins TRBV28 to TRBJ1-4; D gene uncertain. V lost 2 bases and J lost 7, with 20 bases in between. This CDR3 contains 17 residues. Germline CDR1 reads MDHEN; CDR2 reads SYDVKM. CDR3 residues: CASSLGPPNIRGEKLFF. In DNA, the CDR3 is TGTGCCAGCAGTTTAGGCCCGCCGAATATTCGAGGTGAAAAACTGTTTTTT.

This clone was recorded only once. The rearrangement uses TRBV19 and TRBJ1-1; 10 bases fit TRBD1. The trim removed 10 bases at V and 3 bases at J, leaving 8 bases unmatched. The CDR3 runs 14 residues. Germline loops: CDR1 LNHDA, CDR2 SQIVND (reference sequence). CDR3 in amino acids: CATRKDRGYTEAFF. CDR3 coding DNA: TGTGCCACCCGGAAGGACAGGGGGTACACTGAAGCTTTCTTT.

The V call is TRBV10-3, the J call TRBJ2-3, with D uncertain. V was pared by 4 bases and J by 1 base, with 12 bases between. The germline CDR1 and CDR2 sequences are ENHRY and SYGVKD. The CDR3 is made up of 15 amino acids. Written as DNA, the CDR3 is TGTGCCATCAGTGTTCTAGATTCGGGCACAGATACGCAGTATTTT. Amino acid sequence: CAISVLDSGTDTQYF.

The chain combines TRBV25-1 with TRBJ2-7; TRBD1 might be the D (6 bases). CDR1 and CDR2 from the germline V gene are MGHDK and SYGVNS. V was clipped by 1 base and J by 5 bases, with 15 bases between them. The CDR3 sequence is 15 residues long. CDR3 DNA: TGTGCCAGCAGTGAATGGGGGCAGGGGTCCAACGAGCAGTACTTC. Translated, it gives CASSEWGQGSNEQYF.

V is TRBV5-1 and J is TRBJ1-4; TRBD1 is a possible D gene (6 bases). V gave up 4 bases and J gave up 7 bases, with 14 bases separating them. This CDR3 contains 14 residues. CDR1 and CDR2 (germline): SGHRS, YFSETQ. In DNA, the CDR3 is TGCGCCAGCAGCGTGGGACACGGAGGTGAAAAACTGTTTTTT. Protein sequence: CASSVGHGGEKLFF.

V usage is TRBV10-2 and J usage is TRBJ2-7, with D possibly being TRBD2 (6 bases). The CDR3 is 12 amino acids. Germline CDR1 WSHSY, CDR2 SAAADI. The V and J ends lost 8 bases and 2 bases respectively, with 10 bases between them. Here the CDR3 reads CASLDYAYEQYF. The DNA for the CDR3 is TGCGCCAGCCTGGACTATGCCTACGAGCAGTACTTC.

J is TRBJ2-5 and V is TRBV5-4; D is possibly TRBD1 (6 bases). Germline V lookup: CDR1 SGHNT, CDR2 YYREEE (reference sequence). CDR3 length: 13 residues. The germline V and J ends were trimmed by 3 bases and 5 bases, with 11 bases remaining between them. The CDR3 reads CASSSRGAETQYF. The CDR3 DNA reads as TGTGCCAGCAGCTCCAGGGGTGCGGAGACCCAGTACTTC.

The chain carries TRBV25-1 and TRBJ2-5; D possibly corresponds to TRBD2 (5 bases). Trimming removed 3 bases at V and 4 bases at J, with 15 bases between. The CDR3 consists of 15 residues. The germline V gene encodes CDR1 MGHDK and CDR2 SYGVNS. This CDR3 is CASSEARAAVETQYF. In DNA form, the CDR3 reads TGTGCCAGCAGTGAGGCTCGGGCAGCGGTAGAGACCCAGTACTTC.

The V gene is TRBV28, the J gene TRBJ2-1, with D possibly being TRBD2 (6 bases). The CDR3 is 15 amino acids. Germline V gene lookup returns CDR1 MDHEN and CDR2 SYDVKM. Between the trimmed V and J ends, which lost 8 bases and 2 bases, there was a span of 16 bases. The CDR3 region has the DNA TGTGCCAGCCTAAGCCGGGGACTCACCTACAATGAGCAGTTCTTC. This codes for CASLSRGLTYNEQFF.

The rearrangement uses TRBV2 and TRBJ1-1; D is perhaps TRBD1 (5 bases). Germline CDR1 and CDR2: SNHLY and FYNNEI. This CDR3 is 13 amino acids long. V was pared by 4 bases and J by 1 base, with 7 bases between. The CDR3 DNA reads TGTGCCAGCAGTGTGCAGGGGAACACTGAAGCTTTCTTT. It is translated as CASSVQGNTEAFF. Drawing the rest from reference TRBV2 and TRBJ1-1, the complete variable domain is EPEVTQTPSHQVTQMGQEVILRCVPISNHLYFYWYRQILGQKVEFLVSFYNNEISEKSEIFDDQFSVERPDGSNFTLKIRSTKLEDSAMYFCASSVQGNTEAFFGQGTRLTVV.